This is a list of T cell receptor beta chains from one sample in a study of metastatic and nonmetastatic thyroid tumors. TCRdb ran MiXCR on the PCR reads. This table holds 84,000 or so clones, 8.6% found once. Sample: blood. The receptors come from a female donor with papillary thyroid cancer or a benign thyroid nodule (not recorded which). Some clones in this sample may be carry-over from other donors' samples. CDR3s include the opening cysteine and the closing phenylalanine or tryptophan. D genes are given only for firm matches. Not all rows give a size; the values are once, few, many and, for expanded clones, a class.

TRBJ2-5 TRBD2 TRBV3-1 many CASSQDGGGEETQYF TGTGCCAGCAGCCAAGATGGCGGGGGGGAAGAGACCCAGTACTTC
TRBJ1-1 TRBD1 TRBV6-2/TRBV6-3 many CASSPGQGLGNTEAFF TGTGCCAGCAGTCCCGGACAGGGACTAGGGAACACTGAAGCTTTCTTT
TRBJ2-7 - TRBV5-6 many CASSSLGGESYEQYF TGTGCCAGCAGCTCGCTAGGAGGGGAAAGCTACGAGCAGTACTTC
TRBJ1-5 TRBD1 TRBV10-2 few CASATPGQGVTNQPQHF TGCGCCAGCGCAACCCCGGGACAGGGGGTTACGAATCAGCCCCAGCATTTT
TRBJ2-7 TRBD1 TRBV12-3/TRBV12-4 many CASSPQAAGQVSYEQYF TGTGCCAGCAGTCCTCAGGCGGCAGGACAGGTCTCCTACGAGCAGTACTTC
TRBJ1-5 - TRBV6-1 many CASGYGSNQPQHF TGTGCCAGCGGCTATGGAAGCAATCAGCCCCAGCATTTT
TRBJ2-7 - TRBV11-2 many CASSRNEQYF TGTGCCAGCAGCCGCAACGAGCAGTACTTC
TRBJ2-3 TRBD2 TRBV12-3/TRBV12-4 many CASNLGLAGTDTQYF TGTGCCAGTAACCTGGGACTAGCGGGGACAGATACGCAGTATTTT
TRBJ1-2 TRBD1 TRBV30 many CAWSRGQHYGYTF TGTGCCTGGAGTAGGGGGCAGCACTATGGCTACACCTTC
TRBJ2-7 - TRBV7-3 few CASSSTRSHEQYF TGTGCCAGCAGCTCCACACGTAGCCACGAGCAGTACTTC
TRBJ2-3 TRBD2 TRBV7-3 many CASSATSGGVYTQYF TGTGCCAGCAGCGCCACTAGCGGGGGGGTCTATACGCAGTATTTT
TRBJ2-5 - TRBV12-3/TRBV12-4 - CASSLFGKTQYF TGTGCCAGCAGTTTATTTGGAAAGACCCAGTACTTC
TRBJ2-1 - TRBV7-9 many CASSITEYNEQFF TGTGCCAGCAGCATTACAGAGTACAATGAGCAGTTCTTC
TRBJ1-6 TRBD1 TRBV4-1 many CASSRDSDNSPLHF TGCGCCAGCAGCCGGGACAGTGATAATTCACCCCTCCACTTT